The next 17 T cell receptor beta chains were all read from a single sample in a study of a mutant IDH1 vaccine in newly diagnosed glioma. These receptors lack a known antigen. The sample's time point: week 47, end of study. Vaccination comprised doses that each held 300 ug of mutant IDH1 20-mer peptide, plus topical imiquimod. The assay was immunoSEQ multiplex PCR, and TCRdb's table has in-frame clones only and misses some. The sample yields some 87,000 clones, about 81% seen once. The sample was PBMCs, taken from a glioma patient whose treatment included an IDH1 peptide vaccine. The receptor source for this set is a middle-aged man with glioma.

CDR3 region: CASSIEGREVYEQYF. Here the CDR3 DNA reads TGTGCCAGTAGTATAGAGGGCAGAGAAGTCTACGAGCAGTACTTC. The V gene is TRBV19, the J gene TRBJ2-7; the D is unclear. The CDR3 length is 15 residues. Trimming pared 0 bases from V and 3 bases from J, leaving 12 bases between. Germline V gene sequence: CDR1 LNHDA, CDR2 SQIVND (reference sequence).

The chain joins TRBV5-5 to TRBJ2-1; weak D call: TRBD1 (6 bases). CDR1 and CDR2 from the germline V gene are SGHKS and YYEKEE (reference sequence). Trimming pared 4 bases from V and 3 bases from J, leaving 11 bases between. There are 14 residues in the CDR3. CDR3 in DNA: TGTGCCAGCAGCAACCGGGACAACTACAATGAGCAGTTCTTC. Protein sequence: CASSNRDNYNEQFF. Drawing the rest from reference TRBV5-5 and TRBJ2-1, the complete variable domain is DAGVTQSPTHLIKTRGQQVTLRCSPISGHKSVSWYQQVLGQGPQFIFQYYEKEERGRGNFPDRFSARQFPNYSSELNVNALLLGDSALYLCASSNRDNYNEQFFGPGTRLTVL.

The V call is TRBV10-3, the J call TRBJ2-7; 9 positions match TRBD1. The trim removed 6 bases at V and 2 bases at J, leaving 5 bases unmatched. Germline CDR1 is ENHRY and CDR2 is SYGVKD. This CDR3 is 14 amino acids long. The CDR3 sequence is CAIRRQGEPYEQYF. CDR3 DNA sequence: TGTGCCATCAGAAGACAGGGGGAACCCTACGAGCAGTACTTC.

By frequency in the sample, this clone is medium-sized. V is TRBV6-6 and J is TRBJ1-1; D is perhaps TRBD1 (6 bases). This CDR3 comprises 13 residues. The ends were cut back, 2 bases at V and 5 bases at J, with 9 bases in the middle. Germline V gives CDR1 MNHNY, CDR2 SVGAGI (reference sequence). The CDR3: CASSYGQPTEAFF. The CDR3 DNA is TGTGCCAGCAGTTACGGACAGCCAACTGAAGCTTTCTTT.

The chain joins TRBV27 to TRBJ1-1, with TRBD1 as a possible D gene (6 bases). This CDR3 has 16 amino acids. With 4 bases removed from V and 5 bases from J, the gap between germline ends came to 20 bases. Germline V gene data show CDR1 as MNHEY and CDR2 as SMNVEV (reference sequence). The CDR3 region is CASSSRFGRGITEAFF. The CDR3 region has the DNA TGTGCCAGCAGTTCGCGGTTCGGCAGGGGAATTACTGAAGCTTTCTTT.

The rearrangement links TRBV4-3 to TRBJ2-2; maybe TRBD2 (6 bases). This CDR3 comprises 16 residues. In germline, CDR1 is LGHNA, CDR2 YSLEER. Trimming removed 1 base at V and 1 base at J, with 10 bases between. The CDR3 sequence: CASSQGPAGNTGELFF. DNA of the CDR3: TGCGCCAGCAGCCAAGGGCCAGCGGGGAACACCGGGGAGCTGTTTTTT.

The V and J genes are TRBV7-2 and TRBJ2-5, with D possibly being TRBD1 (6 bases). The V end lost 4 bases, the J end lost 5 bases, and 17 bases lay between the germline ends. This CDR3 comprises 15 residues. Germline assignment: CDR1 SGHTA and CDR2 FQGNSA. The CDR3 reads CASSSPGAFGETQYF. The DNA for the CDR3 is TGTGCCAGCAGCTCTCCAGGGGCCTTTGGGGAGACCCAGTACTTC.

The chain uses TRBV9 and TRBJ2-7; D remains unclear. The CDR3 totals 13 residues. V was cut by 3 bases and J by 1 base, with 8 bases left in between. Germline V gene sequence: CDR1 SGDLS, CDR2 YYNGEE. This CDR3 reads CASSASDSYEQYF. The CDR3, as DNA: TGTGCCAGCAGCGCTAGTGATTCCTACGAGCAGTACTTC.

In DNA form, the CDR3 reads TGTGCCAGCAGTGGAGAACTTGGGAAAGGCACAGATACGCAGTATTTT. Its protein is CASSGELGKGTDTQYF. The gene calls are TRBV2 and TRBJ2-3; D remains ambiguous. Germline V gives CDR1 SNHLY, CDR2 FYNNEI. V was pared by 4 bases and J by 1 base, with 15 bases between. This CDR3 contains 16 residues.

V usage is TRBV7-2 and J usage is TRBJ2-7, with TRBD2 as a possible D gene (6 bases). Germline values: CDR1 SGHTA, CDR2 FQGNSA. This CDR3 is built from 14 residues. Trimming removed 5 bases at V and 1 base at J, with 12 bases between. The CDR3, as DNA: TGTGCCAGCAGCCCGGAGGGACTGTCCTACGAGCAGTACTTC. It encodes CASSPEGLSYEQYF. Full variable domain (rest looked up from reference TRBV7-2 and TRBJ2-7): GAGVSQSPSNKVTEKGKDVELRCDPISGHTALYWYRQSLGQGLEFLIYFQGNSAPDKSGLPSDRFSAERTGGSVSTLTIQRTQQEDSAVYLCASSPEGLSYEQYFGPGTRLTVT.

CDR3 nucleotides: TGTGCCAGCAGCTTAGTTTCCCGGCTGACAGGGGGAAAGAGTGAGCAGTACTTC. Amino acids: CASSLVSRLTGGKSEQYF. This rearrangement joins TRBV7-2 to TRBJ2-7, with 9 bases identical to TRBD1. Germline V gene lookup returns CDR1 SGHTA and CDR2 FQGNSA. This CDR3 has 18 residues. V was pared by 1 base and J by 7 bases, with 17 bases of the junction left unmatched. Full variable domain (remainder filled in from reference TRBV7-2 and TRBJ2-7): GAGVSQSPSNKVTEKGKDVELRCDPISGHTALYWYRQSLGQGLEFLIYFQGNSAPDKSGLPSDRFSAERTGGSVSTLTIQRTQQEDSAVYLCASSLVSRLTGGKSEQYFGPGTRLTVT.

The J gene is TRBJ2-3, the V gene TRBV1; the D segment call TRBD2 is taken from the table without a DNA check. TRBV1 has pseudogene status. The CDR3 runs to 21 residues. CDR3 bases: TGCACCAGCAGCCAAGATCTAGGAGGACTAGCGGGAGGGCCGGGTAGTTATACGCAGTATTTT. Amino acid sequence: CTSSQDLGGLAGGPGSYTQYF.

V usage is TRBV18 and J usage is TRBJ1-1, with D unclear. Trimming took 2 bases from V and 3 from J, leaving 4 bases between them. In germline, CDR1 is KGHSH, CDR2 LQKENI. The CDR3 is 12 residues long. The CDR3 reads CASSPDHTEAFF. DNA for the CDR3: TGTGCCAGCTCACCAGATCACACTGAAGCTTTCTTT.

This clone has only a few counts. The gene calls are TRBV2 and TRBJ1-6; tentative D call: TRBD1 (5 bases). This CDR3 is 15 amino acids long. Germline CDR1 reads SNHLY; CDR2 reads FYNNEI. Trimming removed 6 bases from V and 7 bases from J, with 16 bases in between. Here the CDR3 reads CASSSTAGLNSPLHF. In DNA, the CDR3 is TGTGCCAGCAGCTCAACGGCAGGGTTGAATTCACCCCTCCACTTT.

The chain recombines TRBV7-2 with TRBJ1-3; 10 bases line up with TRBD1. Germline CDR1 SGHTA, CDR2 FQGNSA. This CDR3 region has 13 residues. After removal of 3 bases from V and 7 bases from J, the junction contained 0 bases not matched to a gene. The CDR3 reads CASSLDRGNTIYF. The CDR3 region has the DNA TGTGCCAGCAGCTTGGACAGGGGGAACACCATATATTTT.

This chain uses TRBV6-5 with TRBJ1-1; weak D call: TRBD1 (5 bases). CDR3 length: 13 residues. The germline CDR1 and CDR2 sequences are MNHEY and SVGAGI. V was cut by 4 bases and J by 1 base, with 7 bases left in between. CDR3 sequence (DNA): TGTGCCAGCAGTTTCGACAGGAACACTGAAGCTTTCTTT. This translates into CASSFDRNTEAFF.

This clone has only one observation. The chain uses TRBV10-1 and TRBJ1-2; D is ambiguous. CDR1 and CDR2 (germline): WNHNN, SYGVQD (reference sequence). The V and J ends lost 3 bases and 3 bases respectively, with 8 bases between them. CDR3 length: 13 amino acids. CDR3 protein: CASSDREDYGYTF. CDR3 nucleotide sequence: TGCGCCAGCAGTGATCGGGAAGACTATGGCTACACCTTC.